This T cell receptor beta chain was retrieved from a study of shared clonotypes between healthy human individuals. Study summary: Aged between 18 and 49, the donors were a couple of women and a few men.

Sequencing was performed with immunoSEQ multiplex PCR; in TCRdb, only in-frame clones are kept and a portion is missing. Of a few million clones in the sample, over 85% were seen once. The investigators split CD4+ cells into a CD45RA+ naive subset and a CD45RA-negative memory subset. This clone appeared a few times. Trimming cost V 0 bases and J 1 base, with 7 bases left between them. The CDR3 contains 15 residues. The germline CDR1 and CDR2 sequences are SGDLS and YYNGEE. The source is a man aged 18 to 29 in good health. Some clones in this sample may be carry-over from other donors' samples. The rearrangement links TRBV9 to TRBJ1-4; the D is unclear. The sequenced material came from naive CD4+ T cells from PBMCs. The subset was: CD45RA+ positively selected. CDR3 amino acids: CASSVDGVTNEKLFF. In DNA, the CDR3 is TGTGCCAGCAGCGTAGACGGGGTAACTAATGAAAAACTGTTTTTT.